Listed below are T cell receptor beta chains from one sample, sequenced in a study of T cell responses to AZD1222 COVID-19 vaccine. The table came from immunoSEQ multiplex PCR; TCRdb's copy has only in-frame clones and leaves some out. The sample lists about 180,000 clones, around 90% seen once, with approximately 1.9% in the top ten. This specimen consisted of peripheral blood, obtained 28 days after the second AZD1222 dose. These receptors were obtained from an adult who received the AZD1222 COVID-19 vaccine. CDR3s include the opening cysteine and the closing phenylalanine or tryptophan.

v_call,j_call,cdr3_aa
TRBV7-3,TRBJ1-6,CASSLTGTEDSPLHF
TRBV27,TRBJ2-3,CASSFQESTDTQYF
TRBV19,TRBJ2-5,CASSIDQETQYF
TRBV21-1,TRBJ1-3,CASSKARGNTIYF
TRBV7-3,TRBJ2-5,CASSPPTAGGAEVETQYF
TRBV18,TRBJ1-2,CASSLGTSVYGYTF
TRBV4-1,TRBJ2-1,CASSQGASGRSDNEQFF
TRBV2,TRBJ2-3,CASGGGADTQYF
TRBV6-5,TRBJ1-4,CASRAGGSGKLFF
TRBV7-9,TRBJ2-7,CASSFRAPAYEQYF
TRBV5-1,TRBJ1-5,CASSLEGQGQPQHF
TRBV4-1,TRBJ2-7,CASSLRQGATWEQYF
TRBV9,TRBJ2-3,CASSQGGGQRDTQYF
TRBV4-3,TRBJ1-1,CASSQDEGQNTEAFF